This is a list of T cell receptor beta chains from one sample in a study of cytomegalovirus exposure and HLA in healthy donors. TCRdb keeps only in-frame clones here, not all; method: immunoSEQ multiplex PCR. The table lists more than 85,000 clones, around 80% of them singletons. The material sequenced was PBMCs. All receptors derive from a woman in her late teens or twenties in good health and CMV-seronegative. Both conserved end residues are part of each CDR3. The D gene is left open where the match is weak. The size field is filled for only some rows; it gives once, few, many or a size class.

J gene | clone size | V gene | D gene | CDR3 protein | CDR3 DNA
TRBJ1-5 | . | TRBV28 | TRBD1 | CASNPQGAYSQPQHF | TGTGCCAGCAATCCACAGGGGGCCTATAGTCAGCCCCAGCATTTT
TRBJ2-2 | . | TRBV19 | TRBD1 | CASTDDRGPNTGELFF | TGTGCCAGTACCGACGACAGGGGGCCGAACACCGGGGAGCTGTTTTTT
TRBJ1-1 | . | TRBV9 | . | CASSVAGNTEAFF | TGTGCCAGCAGCGTAGCGGGGAACACTGAAGCTTTCTTT
TRBJ2-3 | . | TRBV5-1 | . | CASSLLRARGPGSDTQYF | TGCGCCAGCAGCTTGTTGAGGGCGCGGGGCCCGGGATCAGATACGCAGTATTTT
TRBJ2-1 | . | TRBV7-3 | . | CASSLGGATYNEQFF | TGTGCCAGCAGCTTGGGCGGGGCGACCTACAATGAGCAGTTCTTC
TRBJ2-5 | . | TRBV9 | TRBD1 | CASSFRTGQETQYF | TGTGCCAGCAGCTTCCGGACAGGCCAAGAGACCCAGTACTTC
TRBJ1-4 | . | TRBV25-1 | . | CASQGHGPATNEKLFF | TGTGCCAGCCAAGGACATGGACCGGCAACTAATGAAAAACTGTTTTTT
TRBJ1-1 | . | TRBV5-1 | TRBD1 | CASSLSGTGGTEAFF | TGCGCCAGCAGCTTGAGCGGGACAGGGGGCACTGAAGCTTTCTTT
TRBJ2-7 | . | TRBV18 | . | CASSPEGPIYEQYF | TGTGCCAGCTCACCGGAGGGGCCCATTTACGAGCAGTACTTC
TRBJ1-2 | . | TRBV2 | TRBD1 | CASSEWGQGASVGYTF | TGTGCCAGCAGTGAATGGGGACAGGGGGCTTCTGTTGGCTACACCTTC
TRBJ1-6 | once | TRBV28 | . | CASSFRDYNSPLHF | TGTGCCAGCAGTTTCAGGGATTATAATTCACCCCTCCACTTT
TRBJ1-1 | . | TRBV5-4 | . | CASRRHRVRTEAFF | TGTGCCAGCAGACGCCACAGGGTTCGGACTGAAGCTTTCTTT
TRBJ1-5 | once | TRBV28 | . | CASSDRNQPQHF | TGTGCCAGCAGTGACAGGAATCAGCCCCAGCATTTT
TRBJ1-1 | . | TRBV6-1 | . | CATYRTAGGIAEAFF | TGTGCCACCTACCGTACAGCTGGCGGGATCGCTGAAGCTTTCTTT